The rows below give T cell receptor beta chains drawn from one sample of a study of spatial heterogeneity in lung cancer. Each CDR3 protein is one row after TCRdb ran MiXCR on the 5' RACE reads. The data hold about 7,800 distinct CDR3 sequences, with 8.6% observed a single time. Here the sequenced sample was PBMCs, taken at surgery. Every receptor here comes from a male donor with early-stage non-small cell lung cancer. Both conserved end residues are part of each CDR3. Each record gives: J gene, D gene, CDR3 length, clone size, V gene, CDR3 DNA, CDR3 protein. The D gene is left open where the match is weak. Size values are once, few and many counts, or a class for expanded clones, and some rows have none.

>TRBJ2-7|-|14|many|TRBV10-3
TGTGCCATCAGTGAGTCGGACAGATCCTACGAGCAGTACTTC
CAISESDRSYEQYF
>TRBJ1-1|-|12|many|TRBV11-2
TGTGCCAGCAGCTTGTCCGTGGGTGAAGCTTTCTTT
CASSLSVGEAFF
>TRBJ1-1|TRBD1|15|many|TRBV4-3
TGCGCCAGCAGCCAAGAGACAGGGTTGGGCACTGAAGCTTTCTTT
CASSQETGLGTEAFF
>TRBJ2-3|TRBD2|16|medium-sized|TRBV7-9
TGTGCCAGCAGCTTTGGGAGCGGGATACACACAGATACGCAGTATTTT
CASSFGSGIHTDTQYF
>TRBJ2-7|-|14|many|TRBV5-1
TGCGCCAGCAGCTTGGGTCCGTCAGCCTACGAGCAGTACTTC
CASSLGPSAYEQYF
>TRBJ2-1|-|17|-|TRBV29-1
TGCAGCACCTCCTCCCAGCCTGGGCGGAGCTCCTACAATGAGCAGTTCTTC
CSTSSQPGRSSYNEQFF
>TRBJ1-1|-|11|-|TRBV2
TGTGCCAGTTGTCAGTTCACTGAAGCTTTCTTT
CASCQFTEAFF
>TRBJ2-1|TRBD2|15|many|TRBV6-2/TRBV6-3
TGTGCCAGCAGTTACGGACTAGCGGGGTACAATGAGCAGTTCTTC
CASSYGLAGYNEQFF
>TRBJ2-1|TRBD2|16|-|TRBV19
TGTGCCAGTAGTAGAACCCAAGCGGGAGCTTACAATGAGCAGTTCTTC
CASSRTQAGAYNEQFF
>TRBJ2-1|TRBD2|15|many|TRBV10-2
TGCGCCAGCAGTGTTCGGCTAGCGGGAGACAATGAGCAGTTCTTC
CASSVRLAGDNEQFF
>TRBJ2-5|-|13|many|TRBV4-1
TGCGCCAGCAGCCGAGGAGGTCTGGAGACCCAGTACTTC
CASSRGGLETQYF
>TRBJ1-2|-|11|many|TRBV6-8
TGTGCCAGCAGGGGACATGATGGCTACACCTTC
CASRGHDGYTF
>TRBJ2-2|TRBD2|17|many|TRBV5-1
TGCGCCAGCAGCTTGGGTGGAGCGGGAGCTCTCACCGGGGAGCTGTTTTTT
CASSLGGAGALTGELFF
>TRBJ2-1|TRBD2|16|many|TRBV28
TGTGCCAGCAGTCCACCGGGACTAGCGGGAGTTGGTGAGCAGTTCTTC
CASSPPGLAGVGEQFF
>TRBJ2-2|-|14|many|TRBV12-3/TRBV12-4
TGTGCCAGCAGTTCGGGACTTTACACCGGGGAGCTGTTTTTT
CASSSGLYTGELFF
>TRBJ2-3|TRBD2|16|many|TRBV2
TGTGCCAGCAGTGAGAGTCTAGCGGACCCCACAGATACGCAGTATTTT
CASSESLADPTDTQYF
>TRBJ1-1|TRBD1|14|medium-sized|TRBV27
TGTGCCAGCAGCGCCGGGACAGCATCCACTGAAGCTTTCTTT
CASSAGTASTEAFF
>TRBJ1-1|TRBD1|14|many|TRBV7-9
TGTGCCAGCAGCTGGATTGACAGGGGCACTGAAGCTTTCTTT
CASSWIDRGTEAFF
>TRBJ2-3|TRBD2|17|many|TRBV20-1
TGCAGTGCTAGAGATGTGTCTAGCGGGGGAGTAACAGATACGCAGTATTTT
CSARDVSSGGVTDTQYF
>TRBJ1-2|-|15|many|TRBV19
TGTGCCAGTAGCCAGAGACGGTATCGACAAGATGGCTACACCTTC
CASSQRRYRQDGYTF
>TRBJ2-7|TRBD2|17|-|TRBV18
TGTGCCAGCTCTCCATCGCTAGCGGAAGATAGCTCCTACGAGCAGTACTTC
CASSPSLAEDSSYEQYF
>TRBJ2-3|-|14|-|TRBV7-2
TGTGCCAGCAGCCTGGACTCAAGCACAGATACGCAGTATTTT
CASSLDSSTDTQYF
>TRBJ2-5|-|15|hyperexpanded|TRBV7-7
TGTGCTAGCAGCGGCCCCCGAGGCAGTCAAGAGACCCAGTACTTC
CASSGPRGSQETQYF
>TRBJ1-5|-|14|many|TRBV7-2
TGTGCCAGCAGCTTAGTTGGCAGCAATCAGCCCCAGCATTTT
CASSLVGSNQPQHF
>TRBJ1-5|-|12|many|TRBV7-9
TGTGCCAGCAGTCCCCCTGGTCAGCCCCAGCATTTT
CASSPPGQPQHF
>TRBJ1-1|TRBD1|15|many|TRBV12-3/TRBV12-4
TGTGCCAGCAGTAAACTTGGGACAGGGGGCACTGAAGCTTTCTTT
CASSKLGTGGTEAFF
>TRBJ2-1|TRBD2|14|-|TRBV3-1
TGTGCCAGCAGCCGAGGGACTAGCGGAAATGAGCAGTTCTTC
CASSRGTSGNEQFF
>TRBJ2-3|TRBD1|13|many|TRBV20-1
TGCAGTTCAAGAACAGGGGGCACAGATACGCAGTATTTT
CSSRTGGTDTQYF
>TRBJ2-2|-|16|-|TRBV3-1
TGTGCCAGCAGCCCGGGGATACAGGGAGCGACCGGGGAGCTGTTTTTT
CASSPGIQGATGELFF
>TRBJ2-3|-|14|many|TRBV24-1
TGTGCCACCAGTGACCCTCACGGCACAGATACGCAGTATTTT
CATSDPHGTDTQYF
>TRBJ2-5|TRBD2|20|many|TRBV5-1
TGCGCCAGCAGCCCCGCCCGATTGTTGAGCGGGAGGGCGCCCCAAGAGACCCAGTACTTC
CASSPARLLSGRAPQETQYF
>TRBJ2-2|-|15|many|TRBV9
TGTGCCAGCAGCGTAGGTGGGTTTAAGACCGGGGAGCTGTTTTTT
CASSVGGFKTGELFF
>TRBJ2-3|-|14|many|TRBV7-3
TGTGCCAGCAGCTCCTCGGTTAGCACAGATACGCAGTATTTT
CASSSSVSTDTQYF
>TRBJ2-7|TRBD1|15|many|TRBV29-1
TGCAGCGTACGAGATACCGGGACAGGGGGGGACGAGCAGTACTTC
CSVRDTGTGGDEQYF
>TRBJ2-1|-|12|many|TRBV28
TGTGCCAGCAGTTTTTGGGGGAATGAGCAGTTCTTC
CASSFWGNEQFF
>TRBJ2-3|TRBD2|17|many|TRBV5-4
TGTGCCAGCAGCTTGGTGCTAGCGGGAGGAGGGACAGATACGCAGTATTTT
CASSLVLAGGGTDTQYF
>TRBJ1-5|-|14|many|TRBV25-1
TGTGCCAGCGCTAGTGACAGAAGCAATCAGCCCCAGCATTTT
CASASDRSNQPQHF
>TRBJ2-3|-|17|many|TRBV24-1
TGTGCCACCAGTGACCGACGGGCGGTCGAAGGTGCGGATACGCAGTATTTT
CATSDRRAVEGADTQYF
>TRBJ2-5|TRBD1|16|many|TRBV11-3
TGTGCCAGCAGCTCCACAGGGGGCTCGACACAAGAGACCCAGTACTTC
CASSSTGGSTQETQYF
>TRBJ1-4|TRBD1|14|many|TRBV18
TGTGCCAGCTCATTGAGGGGGCGTTTTGAAAAACTGTTTTTT
CASSLRGRFEKLFF
>TRBJ2-7|-|13|-|TRBV19
TGTGCCAGCGAAAAGACGGGGACCTACGAGCAGTACTTC
CASEKTGTYEQYF
>TRBJ1-1|-|13|many|TRBV7-2
TGTGCCAGCAGCTTAAGTTCCGACAGGGAAGCTTTCTTT
CASSLSSDREAFF
>TRBJ2-3|-|12|many|TRBV20-1
TGCAGTGCTCGACCTTCCGTGGATACGCAGTATTTT
CSARPSVDTQYF
>TRBJ2-3|-|13|many|TRBV29-1
TGCAGCGTTGAAGGTGGGAGCACAGATACGCAGTATTTT
CSVEGGSTDTQYF
>TRBJ2-1|-|14|many|TRBV7-8
TGTGCCAGCAGCCCGACCAGCTCCTACAATGAGCAGTTCTTC
CASSPTSSYNEQFF
>TRBJ2-3|TRBD2|14|-|TRBV5-1
TGCGCCAGCCGTCCGGGACTAGCGGGACCCACGCAGTATTTT
CASRPGLAGPTQYF
>TRBJ1-2|-|13|-|TRBV24-1
TGTGCCACCAGTAAGGACAGTCGGCATGGCTACACCTTC
CATSKDSRHGYTF
>TRBJ2-7|-|8|-|TRBV12-3/TRBV12-4
TGTGCCAGCAGCTCACAGTACTTC
CASSSQYF
>TRBJ2-5|TRBD1|15|many|TRBV7-9
TGTGCCAGCAGCCTAGCCCGGGACAGGGGAGAGACCCAGTACTTC
CASSLARDRGETQYF
>TRBJ2-2|-|14|few|TRBV6-6
TGTGCCAGCAGTTACTCAGAAGAGGCCGGGGAGCTGTTTTTT
CASSYSEEAGELFF
>TRBJ2-2|TRBD2|18|many|TRBV7-6
TGTGCCAGCACCCTTTCCATGGGCCTAGCGGATAACACCGGGGAGCTGTTTTTT
CASTLSMGLADNTGELFF
>TRBJ2-6|-|15|many|TRBV6-2/TRBV6-3
TGTGCCAGCAGAGTACGACCTTCTGGGGCCAACGTCCTGACTTTC
CASRVRPSGANVLTF
>TRBJ2-7|TRBD2|14|many|TRBV29-1
TGCAGCGTTGAAGCGGGGGGTAATCCCTACGAGCAGTACTTC
CSVEAGGNPYEQYF
>TRBJ1-3|-|19|many|TRBV7-6
TGTGCCAGCAGCTTAGCTATAGGGGAACAGACCGTCTCTGGAAACACCATATATTTT
CASSLAIGEQTVSGNTIYF
>TRBJ2-4|-|13|many|TRBV7-2
TGTGCCAGCAGCTTAGGACCTGAAAACATTCAGTACTTC
CASSLGPENIQYF
>TRBJ1-1|-|14|many|TRBV7-9
TGTGCCAGCAGCTTAGATGGACTGAACACTGAAGCTTTCTTT
CASSLDGLNTEAFF
>TRBJ1-2|-|13|many|TRBV7-2
TGTGCCAGCAGCTTAGACGAGAACTATGGCTACACCTTC
CASSLDENYGYTF
>TRBJ2-7|-|14|many|TRBV14
TGTGCCAGCAGCCACCTGCAGGGGACCTACGAGCAGTACTTC
CASSHLQGTYEQYF
>TRBJ2-7|TRBD1|16|many|TRBV15
TGTGCCACCAGCAGAGATCCCGGGACAGGGGTGTTCGAGCAGTACTTC
CATSRDPGTGVFEQYF
>TRBJ2-1|TRBD2|16|many|TRBV7-8
TGTGCCAGCAGCTTATTTGGCGGGAGCTCCTACAATGAGCAGTTCTTC
CASSLFGGSSYNEQFF